This is a list of T cell receptor beta chains from one sample in a study of CD8 T cells in ankylosing spondylitis. From the 5' RACE reads, TCRdb called clonotypes with MiXCR, one entry per CDR3 protein. The sample includes around 490,000 distinct CDR3 sequences, 5.3% of them seen just once. The sample consisted of blood, either unsorted or a sorted T cell fraction (not recorded which). The receptor set was obtained from a male donor with ankylosing spondylitis. The CDR3 runs from the conserved cysteine through the conserved F or W. Fields, in order: J gene, V gene, clone size, D gene, CDR3 protein, CDR3 DNA. D genes are given only for firm matches. The size of a clone is reported for some rows only, either as once, few or many, or as a class for expanded clones.

>TRBJ1-2|TRBV6-5|many|-
CASILSRGNYGYTF
TGTGCCAGCATTCTCTCACGCGGAAACTATGGCTACACCTTC
>TRBJ2-5|TRBV6-1|many|-
CASKPGRLSETQYF
TGTGCCAGCAAGCCGGGACGATTATCGGAGACCCAGTACTTC
>TRBJ1-2|TRBV5-4|many|-
CASSLVRDTSYGYTF
TGTGCCAGCAGCTTGGTCCGGGACACCAGCTATGGCTACACCTTC
>TRBJ2-7|TRBV27|many|-
CASSPPGTGIYEQYF
TGTGCCAGCAGTCCGCCCGGGACGGGGATCTACGAGCAGTACTTC
>TRBJ2-3|TRBV5-1|many|TRBD2
CASSIGLAGGDTQYF
TGCGCCAGCAGCATAGGACTAGCGGGAGGAGATACGCAGTATTTT
>TRBJ2-7|TRBV6-2/TRBV6-3|many|-
CASSYRRDLSYEQYF
TGTGCCAGCAGTTACCGAAGGGACCTCTCCTACGAGCAGTACTTC
>TRBJ2-3|TRBV5-1|many|-
CASSLTLVGTDTQYF
TGCGCCAGCAGCTTGACCCTAGTCGGCACAGATACGCAGTATTTT
>TRBJ2-4|TRBV5-1|many|-
CASSSGPIQNIQYF
TGCGCCAGCAGTTCCGGACCGATTCAAAACATTCAGTACTTC
>TRBJ2-3|TRBV5-1|many|-
CASSPRTEGTDTQYF
TGCGCCAGCAGCCCTCGGACAGAAGGCACAGATACGCAGTATTTT
>TRBJ2-1|TRBV27|few|TRBD2
CASRTSGFLAYNEQFF
TGTGCCAGTAGGACTAGCGGGTTTCTAGCCTACAATGAGCAGTTCTTC
>TRBJ2-3|TRBV4-3|many|-
CASSQEGVGLFRGDTQYF
TGCGCCAGCAGCCAAGAAGGTGTGGGACTTTTCCGTGGAGATACGCAGTATTTT
>TRBJ2-1|TRBV11-3|few|-
CASSSLFDEQFF
TGTGCCAGCAGCTCCCTTTTTGATGAGCAGTTCTTC
>TRBJ2-3|TRBV7-9|many|-
CASSPIGTLTDTQYF
TGTGCCAGCAGCCCCATCGGGACACTCACAGATACGCAGTATTTT
>TRBJ2-4|TRBV4-1|many|TRBD1
CASSQGTGLAKNIQYF
TGCGCCAGCAGCCAAGGGACAGGCCTAGCCAAAAACATTCAGTACTTC
>TRBJ1-4|TRBV6-1|many|-
CASSENRVPNEKLFF
TGTGCCAGCAGTGAGAACAGGGTCCCTAATGAAAAACTGTTTTTT
>TRBJ1-1|TRBV10-3|many|TRBD1
CAIKGQAGHTEAFF
TGTGCCATCAAAGGACAGGCTGGGCACACTGAAGCTTTCTTT
>TRBJ2-2|TRBV12-3/TRBV12-4|many|TRBD1
CASRPNRGENTGELFF
TGTGCCAGCAGGCCGAACAGGGGGGAGAACACCGGGGAGCTGTTTTTT
>TRBJ1-2|TRBV5-1|-|-
CASSFDPNYGYTF
TGCGCCAGCAGCTTCGATCCTAACTATGGCTACACCTTC
>TRBJ1-4|TRBV5-1|few|TRBD1
CASSPVGQGINEKLFF
TGCGCCAGCAGCCCGGTGGGACAGGGGATAAATGAAAAACTGTTTTTT
>TRBJ2-7|TRBV5-8|few|TRBD1
CASSTRDSYYEQYF
TGTGCCAGCAGCACCAGGGACAGCTACTACGAGCAGTACTTC
>TRBJ2-3|TRBV27|many|-
CASSFSWGTTDTQYF
TGTGCCAGCAGCTTCTCCTGGGGGACCACAGATACGCAGTATTTT
>TRBJ1-1|TRBV4-3|many|TRBD1
CASSQDAAGGLTEAFF
TGCGCCAGCAGCCAAGACGCGGCAGGGGGCCTGACTGAAGCTTTCTTT
>TRBJ2-7|TRBV28|-|TRBD1
CASSLEGAGGEQYF
TGTGCCAGCAGTTTAGAGGGGGCAGGTGGCGAGCAGTACTTC
>TRBJ1-4|TRBV4-3|few|-
CASSQWEGLNEKLFF
TGCGCCAGCAGCCAATGGGAGGGCTTAAATGAAAAACTGTTTTTT
>TRBJ2-1|TRBV3-1|-|-
CASSQGGADNEQFF
TGTGCCAGCAGCCAAGGGGGGGCGGACAATGAGCAGTTCTTC
>TRBJ1-1|TRBV12-3/TRBV12-4|many|-
CASSLTRANTEAFF
TGTGCCAGCAGTTTAACGAGGGCGAACACTGAAGCTTTCTTT
>TRBJ1-4|TRBV7-8|many|-
CASSLRGWFPNEKLFF
TGTGCCAGCAGCTTACGGGGCTGGTTCCCAAATGAAAAACTGTTTTTT
>TRBJ1-3|TRBV6-1|many|-
CASNAGAGNTIYF
TGTGCCAGCAATGCAGGGGCGGGAAACACCATATATTTT
>TRBJ2-3|TRBV6-5|many|-
CAIGGGRTQYF
TGTGCTATTGGAGGGGGGCGTACGCAGTATTTT
>TRBJ1-5|TRBV6-2/TRBV6-3|few|-
CASSYSGGYQPQHF
TGTGCCAGCAGTTACTCCGGCGGCTATCAGCCCCAGCATTTT
>TRBJ1-5|TRBV12-3/TRBV12-4|many|TRBD1
CASSPPRRWDRGGSNQPQHF
TGTGCCAGCAGTCCCCCCCGACGTTGGGACAGGGGCGGGAGCAATCAGCCCCAGCATTTT
>TRBJ2-2|TRBV7-2|few|TRBD2
CASSLLLAGVVGELFF
TGTGCCAGCAGCTTACTGCTAGCGGGAGTGGTCGGGGAGCTGTTTTTT
>TRBJ1-1|TRBV4-2|many|-
CASSQDPGRNTEAFF
TGTGCCAGCAGCCAAGATCCAGGGCGGAACACTGAAGCTTTCTTT
>TRBJ1-6|TRBV11-2|many|TRBD1
CASSADRGVAALHF
TGTGCCAGCAGCGCCGACAGGGGCGTCGCGGCCCTCCACTTT
>TRBJ1-2|TRBV4-1|many|-
CASSPRGSNYGYTF
TGCGCCAGCAGCCCTCGGGGATCTAACTATGGCTACACCTTC
>TRBJ1-3|TRBV5-1|many|-
CASAVGASSSGNTIYF
TGCGCCAGCGCGGTCGGTGCCAGCAGCTCTGGAAACACCATATATTTT
>TRBJ1-1|TRBV6-1|-|-
CASSARHGGGGEAFF
TGTGCCAGCAGTGCCAGACACGGGGGAGGTGGTGAAGCTTTCTTT
>TRBJ2-5|TRBV28|many|TRBD1
CASSFQGAGETQYF
TGTGCCAGCAGTTTTCAGGGGGCGGGGGAGACCCAGTACTTC
>TRBJ2-1|TRBV12-3/TRBV12-4|many|-
CASSLARVAPGFF
TGTGCCAGCAGTTTAGCACGAGTGGCGCCGGGGTTCTTC
>TRBJ2-7|TRBV5-1|many|-
CASSFQGSLGEQYF
TGCGCCAGCAGCTTCCAGGGGTCATTGGGGGAGCAGTACTTC
>TRBJ2-2|TRBV4-3|many|TRBD1
CASRQGSNTGELFF
TGCGCCAGCCGACAGGGATCGAACACCGGGGAGCTGTTTTTT
>TRBJ2-1|TRBV7-9|few|TRBD1
CASSARQGLPEQFF
TGTGCCAGCAGCGCCAGACAGGGTCTGCCTGAGCAGTTCTTC
>TRBJ1-3|TRBV7-9|few|-
CASSSAISGNTIYF
TGTGCCAGCAGCTCGGCCATCTCTGGAAACACCATATATTTT
>TRBJ2-1|TRBV7-8|-|-
CASSLGRLRANEQFF
TGTGCCAGCAGCTTAGGGAGATTGAGAGCCAATGAGCAGTTCTTC
>TRBJ1-2|TRBV12-3/TRBV12-4|many|-
CASRQDYGYTF
TGTGCCAGTCGACAGGACTATGGCTACACCTTC